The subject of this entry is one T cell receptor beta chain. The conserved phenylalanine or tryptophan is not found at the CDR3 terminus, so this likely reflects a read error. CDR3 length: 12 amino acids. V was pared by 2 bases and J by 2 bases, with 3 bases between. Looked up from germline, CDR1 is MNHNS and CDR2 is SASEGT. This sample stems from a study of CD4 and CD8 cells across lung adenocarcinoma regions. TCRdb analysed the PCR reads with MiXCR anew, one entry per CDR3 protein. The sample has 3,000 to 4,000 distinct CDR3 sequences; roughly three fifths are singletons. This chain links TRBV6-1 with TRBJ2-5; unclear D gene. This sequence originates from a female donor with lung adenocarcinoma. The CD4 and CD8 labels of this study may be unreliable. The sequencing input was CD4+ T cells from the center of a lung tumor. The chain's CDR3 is CASSEQQETQYS. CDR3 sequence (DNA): TGTGCCAGCAGTGAACAACAAGAGACCCAGTACTCG.